Given below is one TCR beta chain in context. Here immunoSEQ multiplex PCR was the method, and the copy in TCRdb shows in-frame clones only, minus some. The sample records over 100,000 clones, more than 80% being singletons. Trimming pared 3 bases from V and 4 bases from J, leaving 10 bases between. The CDR3 spans 13 residues. CDR1 is SGHNT, CDR2 YYREEE, per germline (reference sequence). The record originates from a study of control samples from healthy donors and cancer patients. The chain links TRBV5-4 to TRBJ2-5; D not resolved. The clonotype originates from a man aged 40-50 years in good health. Sequenced sample: blood. The CDR3 region is CASSYRVGETQYF. CDR3 in DNA: TGTGCCAGCAGCTATCGGGTAGGAGAGACCCAGTACTTC. Full variable domain (rest looked up from reference TRBV5-4 and TRBJ2-5): ETGVTQSPTHLIKTRGQQVTLRCSSQSGHNTVSWYQQALGQGPQFIFQYYREEENGRGNFPPRFSGLQFPNYSSELNVNALELDDSALYLCASSYRVGETQYFGPGTRLLVL.